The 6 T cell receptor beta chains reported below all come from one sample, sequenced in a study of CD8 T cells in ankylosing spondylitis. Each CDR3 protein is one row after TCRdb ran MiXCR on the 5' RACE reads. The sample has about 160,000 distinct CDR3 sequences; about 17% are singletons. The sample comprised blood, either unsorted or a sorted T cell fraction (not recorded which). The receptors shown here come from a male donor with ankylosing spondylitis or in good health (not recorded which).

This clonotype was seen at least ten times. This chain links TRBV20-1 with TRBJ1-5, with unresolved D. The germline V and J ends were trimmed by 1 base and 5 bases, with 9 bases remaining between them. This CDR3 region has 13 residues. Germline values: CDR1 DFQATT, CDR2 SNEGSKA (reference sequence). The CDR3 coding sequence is TGCAGTGCTAGAGCACCGACGGATCAGCCCCAGCATTTT. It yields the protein CSARAPTDQPQHF.

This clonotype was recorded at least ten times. This CDR3 is CSALPGLVPEKTQYF. The DNA for the CDR3 is TGCAGTGCACTTCCGGGACTAGTGCCGGAGAAGACCCAGTACTTC. The chain employs TRBV20-1 and TRBJ2-5, with TRBD2 identical over 8 bases. V was clipped by 6 bases and J by 6 bases; unmatched bases: 15. The CDR3 has 15 amino acids. Per germline, CDR1 DFQATT and CDR2 SNEGSKA (reference sequence).

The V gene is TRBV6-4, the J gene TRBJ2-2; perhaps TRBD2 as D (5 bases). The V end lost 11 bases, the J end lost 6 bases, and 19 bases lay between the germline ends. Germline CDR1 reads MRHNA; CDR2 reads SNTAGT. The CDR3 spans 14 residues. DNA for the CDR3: TGTGCCTCCCGGGGAGAATCTTTCTCCGGGGAGCTGTTTTTT. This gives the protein CASRGESFSGELFF.

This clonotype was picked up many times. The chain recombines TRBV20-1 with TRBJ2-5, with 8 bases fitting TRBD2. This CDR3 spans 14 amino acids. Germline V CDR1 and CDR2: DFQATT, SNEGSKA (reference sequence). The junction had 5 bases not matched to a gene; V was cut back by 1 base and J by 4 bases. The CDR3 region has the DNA TGCAGTGCTAGAGGCTGGCTAGCGGGAGAGACCCAGTACTTC. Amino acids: CSARGWLAGETQYF.

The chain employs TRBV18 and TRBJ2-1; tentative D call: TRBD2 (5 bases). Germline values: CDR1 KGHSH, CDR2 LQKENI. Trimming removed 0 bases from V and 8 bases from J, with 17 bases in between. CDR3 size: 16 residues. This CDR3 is CASSPPARGNSDEQFF. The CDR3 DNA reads TGTGCCAGCTCACCACCAGCCCGAGGGAACTCAGATGAGCAGTTCTTC.

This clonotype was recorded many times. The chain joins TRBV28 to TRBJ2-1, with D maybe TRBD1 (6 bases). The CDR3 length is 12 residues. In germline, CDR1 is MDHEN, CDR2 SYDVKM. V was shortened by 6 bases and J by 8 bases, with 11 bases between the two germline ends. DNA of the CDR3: TGTGCCAGCAGAGAGGGACACGATGAGCAGTTCTTC. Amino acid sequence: CASREGHDEQFF.